The sample holds a few counts of the clone carrying this TCR beta chain. Its cognate antigen is unknown. Using its own MiXCR run on the 5' RACE reads, TCRdb lists one record per CDR3 protein. The sample shows about 410,000 distinct CDR3 sequences, less than 25% of them seen only once. Unmatched junction bases numbered 5, after V lost 5 bases and J lost 3 bases. This CDR3 spans 14 amino acids. Germline lookup yields CDR1 DFQATT and CDR2 SNEGSKA (reference sequence). This entry is derived from a study of T-cell memory formation after mild COVID-19. Study-wide findings and caveats: Contracting CD4+ clones lay largely in CM and EM, with CD8+ ones residing in EMRA.

This chain joins TRBV20-1 and TRBJ2-5, with 11 bases identical to TRBD2. The specimen was PBMCs or a T cell subset sorted from them (not recorded which). The TCR sequence derives from an adult woman who had mild COVID-19 (a few samples of this study predate the infection). Cell type and time point are not known. The CDR3 loop is CSAGGTSGKETQYF. CDR3 coding DNA: TGCAGTGCTGGGGGGACTAGCGGTAAAGAGACCCAGTACTTC.